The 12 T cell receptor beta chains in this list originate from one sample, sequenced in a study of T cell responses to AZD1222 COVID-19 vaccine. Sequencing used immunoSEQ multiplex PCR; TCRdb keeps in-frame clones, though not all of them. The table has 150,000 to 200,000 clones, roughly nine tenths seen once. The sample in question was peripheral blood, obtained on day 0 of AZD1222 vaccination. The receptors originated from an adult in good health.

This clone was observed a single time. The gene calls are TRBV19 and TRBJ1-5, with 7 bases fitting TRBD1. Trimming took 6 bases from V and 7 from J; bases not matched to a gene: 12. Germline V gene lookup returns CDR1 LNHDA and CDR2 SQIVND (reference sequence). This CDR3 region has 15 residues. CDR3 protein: CASSKTGVSVQPQHF. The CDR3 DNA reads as TGTGCCAGTAGCAAAACAGGGGTAAGCGTACAGCCCCAGCATTTT.

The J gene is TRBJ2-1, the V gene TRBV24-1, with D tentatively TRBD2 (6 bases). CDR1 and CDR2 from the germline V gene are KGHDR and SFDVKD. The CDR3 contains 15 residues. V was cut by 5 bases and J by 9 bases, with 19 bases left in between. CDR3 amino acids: CATSGPLLAPSEQFF. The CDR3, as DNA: TGTGCCACCAGTGGCCCCCTGCTAGCGCCGTCTGAGCAGTTCTTC.

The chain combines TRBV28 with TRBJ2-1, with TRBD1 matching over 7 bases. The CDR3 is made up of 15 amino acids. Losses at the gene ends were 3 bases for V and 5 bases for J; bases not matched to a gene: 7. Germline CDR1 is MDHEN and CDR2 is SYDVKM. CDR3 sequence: CASSFSSDRDNEQFF. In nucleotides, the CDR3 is TGTGCCAGCAGTTTTTCCTCAGACAGGGACAATGAGCAGTTCTTC.

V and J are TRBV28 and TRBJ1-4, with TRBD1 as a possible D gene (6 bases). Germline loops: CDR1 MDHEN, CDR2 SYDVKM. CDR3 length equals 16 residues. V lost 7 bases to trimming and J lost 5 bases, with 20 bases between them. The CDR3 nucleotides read TGTGCCAGCAACCCGGAGCACAGGGTAACAAATGAAAAACTGTTTTTT. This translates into CASNPEHRVTNEKLFF.

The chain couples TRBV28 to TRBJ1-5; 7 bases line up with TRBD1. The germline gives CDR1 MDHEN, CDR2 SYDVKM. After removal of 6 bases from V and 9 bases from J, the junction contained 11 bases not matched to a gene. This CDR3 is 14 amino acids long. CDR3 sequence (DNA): TGTGCCAGCAGCCCCGCCAGGGGGGAGCCGCCCCAGCATTTT. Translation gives CASSPARGEPPQHF.

In nucleotides, the CDR3 is TGTGCCAGCAGCCCACGGGGTAGCGGGAGGGTAAGGAATGAGCAGTTCTTC. Translated: CASSPRGSGRVRNEQFF. The rearrangement links TRBV7-8 to TRBJ2-1; 11 bases match TRBD2. The CDR3 totals 17 residues. Germline V gene data show CDR1 as SGHVS and CDR2 as FQNEAQ. V dropped 5 bases and J dropped 7; count of bases not matched to a gene: 13.

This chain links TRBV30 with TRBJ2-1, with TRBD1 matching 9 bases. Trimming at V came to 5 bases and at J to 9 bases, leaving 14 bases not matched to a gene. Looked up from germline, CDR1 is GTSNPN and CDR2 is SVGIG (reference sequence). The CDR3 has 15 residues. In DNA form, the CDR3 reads TGTGCCTGGTCGGCAGGGGACAGGGTTAAGGGTGAGCAGTTCTTC. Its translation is CAWSAGDRVKGEQFF.

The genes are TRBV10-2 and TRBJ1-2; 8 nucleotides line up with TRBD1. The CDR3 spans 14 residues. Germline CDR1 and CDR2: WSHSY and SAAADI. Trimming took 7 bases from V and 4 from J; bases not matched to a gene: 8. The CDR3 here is CASNPQTGGYGYTF. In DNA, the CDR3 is TGCGCCAGCAATCCCCAAACAGGGGGCTATGGCTACACCTTC.

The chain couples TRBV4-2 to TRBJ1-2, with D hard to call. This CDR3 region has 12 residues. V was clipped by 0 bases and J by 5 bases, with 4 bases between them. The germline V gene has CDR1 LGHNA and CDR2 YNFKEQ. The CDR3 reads CASSQEQYGYTF. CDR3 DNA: TGTGCCAGCAGCCAAGAGCAATATGGCTACACCTTC.

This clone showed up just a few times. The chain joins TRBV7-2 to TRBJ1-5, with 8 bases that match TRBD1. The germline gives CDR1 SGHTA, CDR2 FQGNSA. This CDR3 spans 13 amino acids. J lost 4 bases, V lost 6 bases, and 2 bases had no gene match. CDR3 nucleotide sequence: TGTGCCAGCAGTAGGACAGGGAATCAGCCCCAGCATTTT. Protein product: CASSRTGNQPQHF.

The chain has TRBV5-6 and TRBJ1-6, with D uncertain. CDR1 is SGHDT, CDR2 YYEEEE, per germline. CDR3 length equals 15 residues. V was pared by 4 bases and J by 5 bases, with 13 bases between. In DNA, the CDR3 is TGTGCCAGCAGCCCGCGATCGCCTGATAATTCACCCCTCCACTTT. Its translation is CASSPRSPDNSPLHF.

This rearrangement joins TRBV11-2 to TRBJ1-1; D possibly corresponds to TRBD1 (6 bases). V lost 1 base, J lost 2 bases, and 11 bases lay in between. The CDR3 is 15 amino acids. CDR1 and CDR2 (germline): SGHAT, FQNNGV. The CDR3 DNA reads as TGTGCCAGCAGCTTAGCAGGAGGGGGAAACACTGAAGCTTTCTTT. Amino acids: CASSLAGGGNTEAFF.